A selection of T cell receptor beta chains follows, all from one sample in a study of blood T cell repertoires in COVID-19. The protocol was immunoSEQ multiplex PCR, while the TCRdb copy is restricted to in-frame clones and leaves out a portion. The sample lists about 120,000 clones, roughly four fifths occurring once. Sequencing used peripheral blood. The source of these receptors is a man aged 25 to 40 with COVID-19, enrolled during active disease. CDR3s include the opening cysteine and the closing phenylalanine or tryptophan. The D gene is left open where the match is weak. Some rows mark clone size as missing; the rest say once, few, many or name a class of expanded clone.

clone size: .
D gene: .
V gene: TRBV30
J gene: TRBJ1-2
CDR3 protein: CAWSVGQGAIVGYTF
CDR3 DNA: TGTGCCTGGAGTGTAGGTCAAGGGGCGATAGTTGGCTACACCTTC

clone size: .
D gene: TRBD1
V gene: TRBV29-1
J gene: TRBJ1-1
CDR3 protein: CSAGQELGEAFF
CDR3 DNA: TGCAGCGCCGGACAGGAATTAGGTGAAGCTTTCTTT

clone size: .
D gene: TRBD1
V gene: TRBV5-8
J gene: TRBJ2-7
CDR3 protein: CASSEPDRVLSYEQYF
CDR3 DNA: TGTGCCAGCAGCGAACCGGACAGGGTATTGTCCTACGAGCAGTACTTC

clone size: once
D gene: TRBD1
V gene: TRBV6-1
J gene: TRBJ1-2
CDR3 protein: CASSERGMAGGTRNGYTF
CDR3 DNA: TGTGCCAGCAGTGAACGGGGGATGGCAGGGGGAACTAGGAATGGCTACACCTTC

clone size: once
D gene: .
V gene: TRBV2
J gene: TRBJ1-2
CDR3 protein: CASQQEPASGYTF
CDR3 DNA: TGTGCCAGCCAACAGGAACCTGCGAGTGGCTACACCTTC

clone size: .
D gene: .
V gene: TRBV5-1
J gene: TRBJ1-1
CDR3 protein: CASSLDALGRTEAFF
CDR3 DNA: TGCGCCAGCAGCTTGGACGCCCTCGGGAGGACTGAAGCTTTCTTT

clone size: .
D gene: .
V gene: TRBV7-6
J gene: TRBJ2-7
CDR3 protein: CASSSDRSPGYEQYF
CDR3 DNA: TGTGCCAGCAGCTCTGACAGGTCCCCGGGCTACGAGCAGTACTTC

clone size: .
D gene: TRBD1
V gene: TRBV4-1
J gene: TRBJ1-5
CDR3 protein: CASSPGDRGHQPQHF
CDR3 DNA: TGCGCCAGCAGCCCCGGAGACAGGGGGCATCAGCCCCAGCATTTT

clone size: .
D gene: .
V gene: TRBV7-2
J gene: TRBJ2-3
CDR3 protein: CASNPEEARHTDTQYF
CDR3 DNA: TGTGCCAGCAACCCAGAGGAGGCCCGCCACACAGATACGCAGTATTTT

clone size: .
D gene: .
V gene: TRBV28
J gene: TRBJ2-7
CDR3 protein: CASSFGAGPGEQYF
CDR3 DNA: TGTGCCAGCAGTTTCGGAGCTGGCCCTGGGGAGCAGTACTTC

clone size: .
D gene: TRBD1
V gene: TRBV5-5
J gene: TRBJ2-7
CDR3 protein: CASSLNIGTGTYEQYF
CDR3 DNA: TGTGCCAGCAGCTTGAATATCGGGACAGGGACCTACGAGCAGTACTTC

clone size: .
D gene: .
V gene: TRBV11-3
J gene: TRBJ2-1
CDR3 protein: CASKRNNNEQFF
CDR3 DNA: TGTGCCAGCAAGCGGAATAACAATGAGCAGTTCTTC

clone size: few
D gene: TRBD1
V gene: TRBV10-2
J gene: TRBJ1-5
CDR3 protein: CASSGQGVEQPQHF
CDR3 DNA: TGCGCCAGCAGCGGACAGGGCGTCGAACAGCCCCAGCATTTT

clone size: .
D gene: .
V gene: TRBV21-1
J gene: TRBJ2-3
CDR3 protein: CASSVPQDRATDTQYF
CDR3 DNA: TGTGCCAGCAGCGTACCCCAGGACAGGGCCACAGATACGCAGTATTTT

clone size: .
D gene: TRBD2
V gene: TRBV11-3
J gene: TRBJ2-7
CDR3 protein: CASSPLAGARGEQYF
CDR3 DNA: TGTGCCAGCAGTCCGCTAGCGGGAGCCCGGGGGGAGCAGTACTTC

clone size: once
D gene: .
V gene: TRBV6-4
J gene: TRBJ2-2
CDR3 protein: CASSDSPAANTGELFF
CDR3 DNA: TGTGCCAGCAGTGACTCCCCAGCGGCGAACACCGGGGAGCTGTTTTTT

clone size: many
D gene: .
V gene: TRBV3-1/TRBV3-2
J gene: TRBJ1-1
CDR3 protein: CASSQGGMAEAFF
CDR3 DNA: TGTGCCAGCAGCCAAGGAGGGATGGCTGAAGCTTTCTTT

clone size: .
D gene: .
V gene: TRBV19
J gene: TRBJ2-1
CDR3 protein: CASSIDSRYKRSEQFF
CDR3 DNA: TGTGCCAGTAGTATAGACTCCAGGTACAAGCGGAGTGAGCAGTTCTTC

clone size: .
D gene: TRBD1
V gene: TRBV14
J gene: TRBJ2-5
CDR3 protein: CASSLNVGQISETQYF
CDR3 DNA: TGTGCCAGCAGCCTGAATGTGGGACAGATAAGCGAGACCCAGTACTTC

clone size: .
D gene: TRBD1
V gene: TRBV5-5
J gene: TRBJ2-3
CDR3 protein: CASSRPGQTLPDTQYF
CDR3 DNA: TGTGCCAGCAGCAGACCGGGACAGACGCTCCCAGATACGCAGTATTTT

clone size: .
D gene: .
V gene: TRBV10-3
J gene: TRBJ2-5
CDR3 protein: CAISESVGASKAETQYF
CDR3 DNA: TGTGCCATCAGTGAGTCGGTAGGGGCCTCGAAGGCGGAGACCCAGTACTTC

clone size: .
D gene: TRBD2
V gene: TRBV6-2/TRBV6-3
J gene: TRBJ2-1
CDR3 protein: CASTPGGADNNEQFF
CDR3 DNA: TGTGCCAGCACCCCCGGGGGGGCGGACAACAATGAGCAGTTCTTC

clone size: once
D gene: TRBD1
V gene: TRBV4-3
J gene: TRBJ1-4
CDR3 protein: CASSQGTGGDKLFF
CDR3 DNA: TGCGCCAGCAGCCAAGGAACAGGGGGAGATAAACTGTTTTTT

clone size: .
D gene: .
V gene: TRBV11-3
J gene: TRBJ1-4
CDR3 protein: CASSVGTYEKLFF
CDR3 DNA: TGTGCCAGCAGCGTCGGGACTTATGAAAAACTGTTTTTT

clone size: .
D gene: .
V gene: TRBV6-2/TRBV6-3
J gene: TRBJ1-5
CDR3 protein: CASSVAPGGGEAQHF
CDR3 DNA: TGTGCCAGCAGTGTGGCCCCAGGCGGAGGGGAGGCCCAGCATTTT

clone size: once
D gene: .
V gene: TRBV6-5
J gene: TRBJ1-5
CDR3 protein: CASRVREGFGQPQHF
CDR3 DNA: TGTGCCAGCAGGGTCAGGGAGGGCTTCGGTCAGCCCCAGCATTTT

clone size: many
D gene: TRBD2
V gene: TRBV29-1
J gene: TRBJ2-1
CDR3 protein: CSVDSASGSFRNEQFF
CDR3 DNA: TGCAGCGTTGACTCGGCTAGCGGGAGTTTCCGGAATGAGCAGTTCTTC

clone size: few
D gene: TRBD1
V gene: TRBV5-4
J gene: TRBJ2-7
CDR3 protein: CASSLGGRGRHGSYEQYF
CDR3 DNA: TGTGCCAGCAGCTTGGGGGGCAGGGGGCGGCATGGTTCCTACGAGCAGTACTTC

clone size: .
D gene: .
V gene: TRBV15
J gene: TRBJ2-7
CDR3 protein: CATSRGARAYEQYF
CDR3 DNA: TGTGCCACCAGCAGAGGGGCCAGAGCCTACGAGCAGTACTTC

clone size: .
D gene: .
V gene: TRBV6-5
J gene: TRBJ1-2
CDR3 protein: CASGRGSYGYTF
CDR3 DNA: TGTGCCAGCGGTAGGGGGTCCTATGGCTACACCTTC

clone size: .
D gene: TRBD1
V gene: TRBV6-5
J gene: TRBJ1-2
CDR3 protein: CASSAGQGAYYGYTF
CDR3 DNA: TGTGCCAGCAGCGCCGGACAGGGCGCGTACTATGGCTACACCTTC